The clone carrying this T cell receptor beta chain was seen a single time. This sample is drawn from a study of blood T cell repertoires in COVID-19. Overall study: Samples came from the United States, Italy and Spain, spanning acute and convalescent COVID-19. PBMCs, B-cell-depleted T cells, or T cells were the source of the cDNA or gDNA that made up the material.

Trimming cost V 6 bases and J 9 bases, with 18 bases left between them. Germline V CDR1 and CDR2: MNHEY, SVGEGT. The CDR3 is made up of 13 amino acids. Original handling: Estimation of nucleated cell counts relied on the amplification of reference gene primers. Measured with immunoSEQ multiplex PCR; TCRdb has only the in-frame clones, and not every one. V, J and clone size were drawn from that table, and D and trimming were deduced from the DNA. The profile shows about 290,000 clones, around four fifths of them singletons. The TCR comes from a woman aged 45-65 years with active or convalescent COVID-19. The rearrangement joins TRBV6-2 or TRBV6-3 to TRBJ2-7, with no clear D. The specimen was peripheral blood. The CDR3 is CASSPYRSSVQYF. DNA for the CDR3: TGTGCCAGCAGCCCTTATCGGAGTTCAGTGCAGTACTTC.